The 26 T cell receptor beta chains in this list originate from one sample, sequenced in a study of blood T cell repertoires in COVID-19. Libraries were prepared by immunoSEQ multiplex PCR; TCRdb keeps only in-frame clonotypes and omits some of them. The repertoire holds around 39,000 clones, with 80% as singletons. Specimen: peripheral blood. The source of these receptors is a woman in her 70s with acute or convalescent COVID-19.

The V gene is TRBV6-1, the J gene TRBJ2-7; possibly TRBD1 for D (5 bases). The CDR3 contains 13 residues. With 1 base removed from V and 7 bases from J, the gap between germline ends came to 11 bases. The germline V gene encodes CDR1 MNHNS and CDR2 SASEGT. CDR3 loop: CASSEGFRTEQYF. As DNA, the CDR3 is TGTGCCAGCAGTGAAGGGTTTAGGACAGAGCAGTACTTC.

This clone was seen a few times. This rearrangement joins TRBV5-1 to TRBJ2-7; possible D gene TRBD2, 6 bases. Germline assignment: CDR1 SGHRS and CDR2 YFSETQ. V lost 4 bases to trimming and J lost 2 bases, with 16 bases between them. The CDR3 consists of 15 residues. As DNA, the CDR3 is TGCGCCAGCAGCCCACCCCCGGGGGACGCCTACGAGCAGTACTTC. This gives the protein CASSPPPGDAYEQYF.

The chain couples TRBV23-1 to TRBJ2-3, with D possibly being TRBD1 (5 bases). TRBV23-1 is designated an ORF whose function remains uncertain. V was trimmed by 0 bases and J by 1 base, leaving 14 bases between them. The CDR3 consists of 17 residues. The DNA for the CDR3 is TGCGCCAGCAGTCAATCTATAAGGGGAATACGCACAGATACGCAGTATTTT. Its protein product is CASSQSIRGIRTDTQYF.

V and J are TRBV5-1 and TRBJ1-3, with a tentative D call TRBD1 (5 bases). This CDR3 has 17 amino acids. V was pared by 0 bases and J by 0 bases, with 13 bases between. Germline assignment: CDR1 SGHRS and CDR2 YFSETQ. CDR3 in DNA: TGCGCCAGCAGCTTGGTCGGGGGAGGAAACTCTGGAAACACCATATATTTT. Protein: CASSLVGGGNSGNTIYF.

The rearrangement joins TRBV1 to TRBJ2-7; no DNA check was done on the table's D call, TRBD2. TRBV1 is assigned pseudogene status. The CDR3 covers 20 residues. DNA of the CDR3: TGCACCAGCAGCCAAGATCAGCCGAGAGGACTAGCGGGAGTTTTCTACGAGCAGTACTTC. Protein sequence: CTSSQDQPRGLAGVFYEQYF.

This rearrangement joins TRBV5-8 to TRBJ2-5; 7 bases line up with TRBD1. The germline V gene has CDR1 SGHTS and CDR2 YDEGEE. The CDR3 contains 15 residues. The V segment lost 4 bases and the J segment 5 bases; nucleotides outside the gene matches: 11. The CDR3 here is CASSQRKGAWETQYF. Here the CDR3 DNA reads TGTGCCAGCAGCCAACGTAAGGGGGCCTGGGAGACCCAGTACTTC.

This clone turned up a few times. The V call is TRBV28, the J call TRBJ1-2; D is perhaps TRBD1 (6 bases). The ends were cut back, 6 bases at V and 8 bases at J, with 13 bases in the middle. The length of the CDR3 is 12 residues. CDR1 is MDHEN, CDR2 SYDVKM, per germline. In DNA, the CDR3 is TGTGCCAGCAGAGCGGGGGGCAGGGGCTACACCTTC. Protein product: CASRAGGRGYTF.

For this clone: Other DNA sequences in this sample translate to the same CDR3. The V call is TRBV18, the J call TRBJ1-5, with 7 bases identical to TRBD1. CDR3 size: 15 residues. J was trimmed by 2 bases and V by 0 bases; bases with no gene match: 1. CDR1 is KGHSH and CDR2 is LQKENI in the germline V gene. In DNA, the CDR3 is TGTGCCAGCTCACCACCAGGGACAGGCAATCAGCCCCAGCATTTT. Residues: CASSPPGTGNQPQHF.

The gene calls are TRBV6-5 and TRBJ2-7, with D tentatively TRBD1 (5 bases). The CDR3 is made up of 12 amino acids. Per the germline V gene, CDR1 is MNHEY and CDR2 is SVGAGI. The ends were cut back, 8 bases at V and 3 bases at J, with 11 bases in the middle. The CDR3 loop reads CASQWQGYEQYF. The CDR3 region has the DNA TGTGCCAGCCAGTGGCAGGGCTACGAGCAGTACTTC.

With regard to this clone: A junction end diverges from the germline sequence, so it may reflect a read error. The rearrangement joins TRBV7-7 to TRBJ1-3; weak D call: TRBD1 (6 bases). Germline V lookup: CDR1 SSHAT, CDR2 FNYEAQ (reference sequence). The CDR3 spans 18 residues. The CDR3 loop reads CASSPGVGDQSSGNTIYF. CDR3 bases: TGTGCTAGCAGCCCAGGGGTTGGGGACCAGAGCTCTGGAAACACCATATATTTT.

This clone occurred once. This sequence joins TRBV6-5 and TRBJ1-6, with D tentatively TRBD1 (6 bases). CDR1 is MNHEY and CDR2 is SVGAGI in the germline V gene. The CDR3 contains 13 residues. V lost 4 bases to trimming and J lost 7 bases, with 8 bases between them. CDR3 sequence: CASSLQGNSPLHF. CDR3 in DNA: TGTGCCAGCAGTTTACAGGGAAATTCACCCCTCCACTTT.

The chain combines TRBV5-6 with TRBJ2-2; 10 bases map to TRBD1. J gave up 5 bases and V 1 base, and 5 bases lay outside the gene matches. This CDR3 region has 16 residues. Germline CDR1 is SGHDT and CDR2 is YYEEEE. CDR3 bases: TGTGCCAGCAGCTTGTGGACAGGGGGTAAAACCGGGGAGCTGTTTTTT. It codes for CASSLWTGGKTGELFF.

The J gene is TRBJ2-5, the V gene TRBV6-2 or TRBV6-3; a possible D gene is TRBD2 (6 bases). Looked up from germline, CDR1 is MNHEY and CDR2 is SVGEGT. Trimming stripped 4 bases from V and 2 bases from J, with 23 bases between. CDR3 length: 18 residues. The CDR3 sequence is CASSSGTVVGWRQETQYF. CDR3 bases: TGTGCCAGCAGTTCCGGGACTGTCGTAGGTTGGAGGCAAGAGACCCAGTACTTC.

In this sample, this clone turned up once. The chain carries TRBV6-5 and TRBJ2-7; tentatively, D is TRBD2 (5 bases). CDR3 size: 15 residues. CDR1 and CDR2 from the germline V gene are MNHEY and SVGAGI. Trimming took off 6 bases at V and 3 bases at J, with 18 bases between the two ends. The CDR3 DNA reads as TGTGCCAGCAGCCGGCACGGGGAAGGTTTCTACGAGCAGTACTTC. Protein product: CASSRHGEGFYEQYF.

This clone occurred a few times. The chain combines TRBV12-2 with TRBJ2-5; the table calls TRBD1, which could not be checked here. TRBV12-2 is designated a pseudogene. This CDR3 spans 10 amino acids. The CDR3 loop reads CASRQVTQYF. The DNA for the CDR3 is TGTGCAAGTCGCCAGGTGACCCAGTACTTC.

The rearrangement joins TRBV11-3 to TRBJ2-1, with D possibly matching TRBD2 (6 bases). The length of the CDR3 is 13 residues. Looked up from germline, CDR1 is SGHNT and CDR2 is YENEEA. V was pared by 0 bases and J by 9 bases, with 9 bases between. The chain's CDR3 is CASSLDRRGEQFF. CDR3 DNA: TGTGCCAGCAGCTTAGATAGGAGGGGTGAGCAGTTCTTC.

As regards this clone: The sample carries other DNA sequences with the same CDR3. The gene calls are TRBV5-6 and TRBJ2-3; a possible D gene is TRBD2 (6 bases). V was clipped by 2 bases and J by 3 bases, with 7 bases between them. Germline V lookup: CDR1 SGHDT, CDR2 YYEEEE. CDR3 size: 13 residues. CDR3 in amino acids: CASSFGGTDTQYF. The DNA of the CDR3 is TGTGCCAGCAGCTTTGGAGGGACAGATACGCAGTATTTT. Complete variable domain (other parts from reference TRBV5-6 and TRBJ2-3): DAGVTQSPTHLIKTRGQQVTLRCSPKSGHDTVSWYQQALGQGPQFIFQYYEEEERQRGNFPDRFSGHQFPNYSSELNVNALLLGDSALYLCASSFGGTDTQYFGPGTRLTVL.

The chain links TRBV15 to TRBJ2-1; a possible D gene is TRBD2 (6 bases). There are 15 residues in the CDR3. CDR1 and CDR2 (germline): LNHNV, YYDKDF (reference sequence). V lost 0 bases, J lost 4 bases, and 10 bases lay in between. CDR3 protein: CATSRDRGLYNEQFF. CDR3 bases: TGTGCCACCAGCAGAGATCGGGGACTTTACAATGAGCAGTTCTTC.

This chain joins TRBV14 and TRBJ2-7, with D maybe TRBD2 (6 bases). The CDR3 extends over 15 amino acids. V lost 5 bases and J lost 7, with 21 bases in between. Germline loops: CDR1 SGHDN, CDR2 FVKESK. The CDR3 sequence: CASSSLGSGVREQYF. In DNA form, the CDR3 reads TGTGCCAGCAGCTCCCTAGGGTCGGGGGTAAGGGAGCAGTACTTC.

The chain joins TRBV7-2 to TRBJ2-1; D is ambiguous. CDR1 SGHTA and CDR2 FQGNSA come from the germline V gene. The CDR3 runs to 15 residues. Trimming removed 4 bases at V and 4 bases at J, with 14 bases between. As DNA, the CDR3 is TGTGCCAGCAGCTCCAACCCCCAGCGATACAATGAGCAGTTCTTC. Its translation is CASSSNPQRYNEQFF.

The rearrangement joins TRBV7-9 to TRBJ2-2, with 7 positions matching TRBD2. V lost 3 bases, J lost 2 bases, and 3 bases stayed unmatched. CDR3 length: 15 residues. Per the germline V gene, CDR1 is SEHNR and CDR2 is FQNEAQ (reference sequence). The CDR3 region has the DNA TGTGCCAGCAGCTTCCTAGCGGCCAACACCGGGGAGCTGTTTTTT. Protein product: CASSFLAANTGELFF.

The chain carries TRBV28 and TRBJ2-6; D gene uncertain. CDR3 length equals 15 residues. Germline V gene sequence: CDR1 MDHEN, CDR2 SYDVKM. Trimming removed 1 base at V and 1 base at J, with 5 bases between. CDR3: CASSLFRSGANVLTF. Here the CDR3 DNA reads TGTGCCAGCAGTTTATTTCGGTCTGGGGCCAACGTCCTGACTTTC.

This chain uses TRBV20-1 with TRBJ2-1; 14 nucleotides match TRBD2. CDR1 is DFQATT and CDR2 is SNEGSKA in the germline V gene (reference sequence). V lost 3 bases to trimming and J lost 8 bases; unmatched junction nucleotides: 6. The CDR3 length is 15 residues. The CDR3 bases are TGCAGTGCTAGTGGTCGACTAGCGGGAGGGTATGAGCAGTTCTTC. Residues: CSASGRLAGGYEQFF.

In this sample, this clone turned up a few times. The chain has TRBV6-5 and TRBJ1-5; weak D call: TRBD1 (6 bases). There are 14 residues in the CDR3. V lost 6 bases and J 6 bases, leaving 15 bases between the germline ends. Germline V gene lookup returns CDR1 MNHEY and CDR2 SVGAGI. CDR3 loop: CASSHPDRTQPQHF. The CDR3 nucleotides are TGTGCCAGCAGCCACCCCGACAGGACTCAGCCCCAGCATTTT.

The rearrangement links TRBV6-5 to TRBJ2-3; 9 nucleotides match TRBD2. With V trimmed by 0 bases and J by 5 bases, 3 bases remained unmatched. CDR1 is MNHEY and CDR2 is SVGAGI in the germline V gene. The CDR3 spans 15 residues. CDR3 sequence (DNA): TGTGCCAGCAGTTACTCGGCGGGAGGGCAAGATACGCAGTATTTT. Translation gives CASSYSAGGQDTQYF.

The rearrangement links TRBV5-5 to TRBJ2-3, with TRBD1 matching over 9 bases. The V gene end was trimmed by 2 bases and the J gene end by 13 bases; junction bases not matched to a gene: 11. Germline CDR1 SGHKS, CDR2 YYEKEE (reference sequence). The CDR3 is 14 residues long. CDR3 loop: CASSFYPGTGREYF. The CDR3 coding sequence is TGTGCCAGCAGCTTTTACCCTGGGACAGGGAGGGAGTATTTT.